This T cell receptor beta chain was sequenced during a study of OX40 agonist ivuxolimab in advanced cancers. Looking at the study overall: An agonistic human IgG2 monoclonal antibody against OX40 (CD134) was given. At 65% to 85% male, the cohort had a mean age of about 60 years, ranging from about 23 to 79.

The CDR3 length is 14 residues. Per germline, CDR1 SGHTA and CDR2 FQGNSA. Trimming at V came to 5 bases and at J to 4 bases, leaving 5 bases not matched to a gene. The data were produced by immunoSEQ multiplex PCR, yet TCRdb's version contains in-frame clones alone and is incomplete. The sample records around 86,000 clones, roughly 80% being singletons. This clone has just one count. Antigen: not known. The study's findings and limits: Antigen specificity remained undetermined for the expanded peripheral T cells. Several nonresponders also turned out to have low normalized T-cell clonal expansion.

The TCR sequence derives from an adult with an advanced solid tumor such as melanoma, head and neck, liver or kidney cancer. The sequences come from CD4+ or CD8+ T cells sorted from blood, collected in a trial of the OX40 agonist ivuxolimab. This rearrangement joins TRBV7-2 to TRBJ1-1; 9 bases are shared with TRBD1. The CDR3 coding sequence is TGTGCCAGCAGCGGGGACAGGGTTTTCACTGAAGCTTTCTTT. It encodes CASSGDRVFTEAFF.